This TCR beta chain was identified in a study of blood T cell repertoires in COVID-19. For the study at large: Whether acute or convalescent, the COVID-19 samples came from the United States, Italy and Spain.

Germline CDR1 GTSNPN, CDR2 SVGIG (reference sequence). This CDR3 contains 13 residues. Trimming took off 2 bases at V and 1 base at J, with 8 bases between the two ends. Regarding this clone: The sample contains more than one DNA sequence encoding this CDR3.

Assay: immunoSEQ multiplex PCR; the TCRdb copy retains only in-frame clones and omits some. The sample holds hundreds of thousands of clones, around nine tenths seen once. This clonotype was obtained from a human donor in a cohort sampled during active COVID-19. What was sequenced was peripheral blood. The V gene is TRBV30, the J gene TRBJ1-1; D gene unclear. CDR3 protein: CAWSPTGNTEAFF. CDR3 nucleotide sequence: TGTGCCTGGAGTCCCACGGGGAACACTGAAGCTTTCTTT.